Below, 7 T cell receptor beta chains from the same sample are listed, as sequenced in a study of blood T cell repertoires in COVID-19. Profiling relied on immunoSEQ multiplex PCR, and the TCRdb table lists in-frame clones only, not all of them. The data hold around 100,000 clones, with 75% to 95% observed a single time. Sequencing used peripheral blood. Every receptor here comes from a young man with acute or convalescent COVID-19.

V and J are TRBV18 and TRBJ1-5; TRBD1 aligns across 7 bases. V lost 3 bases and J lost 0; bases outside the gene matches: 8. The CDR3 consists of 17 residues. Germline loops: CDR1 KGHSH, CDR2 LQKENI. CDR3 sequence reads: CASSPSEGAFSNQPQHF. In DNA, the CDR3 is TGTGCCAGCTCACCGAGTGAGGGGGCGTTTAGCAATCAGCCCCAGCATTTT.

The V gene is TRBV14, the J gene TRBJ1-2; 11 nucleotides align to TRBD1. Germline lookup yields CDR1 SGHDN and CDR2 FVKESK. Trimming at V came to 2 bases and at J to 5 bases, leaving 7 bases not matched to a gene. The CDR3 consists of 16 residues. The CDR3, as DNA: TGTGCCAGCAGCCAAAGGACAGGGGGCCCCGTTTATGGCTACACCTTC. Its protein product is CASSQRTGGPVYGYTF.

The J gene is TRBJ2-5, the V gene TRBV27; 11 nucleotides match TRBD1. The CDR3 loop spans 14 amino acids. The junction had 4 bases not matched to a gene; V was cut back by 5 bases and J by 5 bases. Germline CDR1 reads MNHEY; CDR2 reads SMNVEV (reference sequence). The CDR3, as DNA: TGTGCCAGCAGTAGGACAGGGGGCTGGGAGACCCAGTACTTC. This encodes CASSRTGGWETQYF.

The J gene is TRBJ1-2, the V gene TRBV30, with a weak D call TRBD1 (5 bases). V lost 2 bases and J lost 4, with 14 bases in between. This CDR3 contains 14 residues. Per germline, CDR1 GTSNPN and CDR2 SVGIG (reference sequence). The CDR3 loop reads CAWSRGQDGYGYTF. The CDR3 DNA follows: TGTGCCTGGAGTAGGGGTCAGGACGGCTATGGCTACACCTTC.

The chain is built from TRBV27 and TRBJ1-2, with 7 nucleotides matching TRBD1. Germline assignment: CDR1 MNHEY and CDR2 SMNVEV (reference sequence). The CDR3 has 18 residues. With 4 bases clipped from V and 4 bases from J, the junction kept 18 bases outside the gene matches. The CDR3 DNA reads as TGTGCCAGCAGTTCAGGGGGGACAGTGACTGTTGGTATCTATGGCTACACCTTC. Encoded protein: CASSSGGTVTVGIYGYTF.

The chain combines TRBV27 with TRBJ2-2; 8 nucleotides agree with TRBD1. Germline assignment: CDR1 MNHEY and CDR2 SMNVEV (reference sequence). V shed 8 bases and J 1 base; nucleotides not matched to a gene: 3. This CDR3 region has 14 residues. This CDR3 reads CASQGARNTGELFF. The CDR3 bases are TGTGCCAGCCAGGGGGCTCGGAACACCGGGGAGCTGTTTTTT.

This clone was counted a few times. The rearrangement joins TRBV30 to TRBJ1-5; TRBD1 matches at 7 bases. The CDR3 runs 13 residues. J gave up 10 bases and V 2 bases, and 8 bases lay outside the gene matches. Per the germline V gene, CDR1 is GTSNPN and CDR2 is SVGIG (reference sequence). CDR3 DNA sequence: TGTGCCTGGAGTCCGACAGGGTTAACCCCCCAGCATTTT. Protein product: CAWSPTGLTPQHF. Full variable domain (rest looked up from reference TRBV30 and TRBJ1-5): SQTIHQWPATLVQPVGSPLSLECTVEGTSNPNLYWYRQAAGRGLQLLFYSVGIGQISSEVPQNLSASRPQDRQFILSSKKLLLSDSGFYLCAWSPTGLTPQHFGDGTRLSIL.